Listed here is a single TCR beta chain. Its antigen remains unknown. This specimen comes from a study of T cell repertoires in cytomegalovirus infection. Background on the study: Recently identified HLA-C-restricted CMV epitopes and well-studied HLA-B-restricted CMV epitopes were used by the study. Matching HLA type, along with CMV infection, was indicated by public TCR beta signatures. Study results and caveats: Using cumulative public TCR beta family frequency, the authors identified those who carried CMV together with the relevant HLA.

TCRdb re-called the reads with MiXCR, one entry per CDR3 protein. Counted here are 80,000 or so distinct CDR3 sequences, roughly a quarter occurring once; the ten biggest clones make up approximately 51%. CDR3 length: 11 amino acids. Trimming left V 0 bases short and J 5 bases short, with 3 bases between. Germline loops: CDR1 SGHNT, CDR2 YYREEE (reference sequence). The clonotype comes from a human donor in good health (CMV status not recorded). Some clones in this sample may be carry-over from other donors' samples. The rearrangement uses TRBV5-4 and TRBJ2-7, with unresolved D. This specimen was CD8+ T cells from cultured PBMCs, taken from culture after CMV antigen stimulation. CDR3 region: CASSLGNEQYF. Here the CDR3 DNA reads TGTGCCAGCAGCTTGGGGAACGAGCAGTACTTC.